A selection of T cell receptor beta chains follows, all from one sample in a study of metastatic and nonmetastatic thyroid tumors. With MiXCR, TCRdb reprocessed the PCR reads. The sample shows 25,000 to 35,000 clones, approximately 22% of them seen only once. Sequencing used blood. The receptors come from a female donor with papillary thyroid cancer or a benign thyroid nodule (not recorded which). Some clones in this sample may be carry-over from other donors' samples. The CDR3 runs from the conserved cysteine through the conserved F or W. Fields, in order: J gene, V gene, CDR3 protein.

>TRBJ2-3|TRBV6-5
CASSYASSTDTQYF
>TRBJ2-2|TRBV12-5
CASGLVSGGELFF
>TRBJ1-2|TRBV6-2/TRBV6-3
CASSSGTGGDLRDYGYTF
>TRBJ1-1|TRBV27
CASSRRENTEPFF
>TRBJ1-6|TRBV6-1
CASNPEVGTGTSPLHF
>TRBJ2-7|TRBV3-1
CASSQVRGSEQYF
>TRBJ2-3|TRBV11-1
CASILVSSESTDTQYF
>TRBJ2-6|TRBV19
CASTRQNNVLTF
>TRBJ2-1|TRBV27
CASSLLGGNEQFF
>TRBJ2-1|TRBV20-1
CSASPLAGGRLGEQFF
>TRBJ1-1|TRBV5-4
CASRNDRVGYEAFF
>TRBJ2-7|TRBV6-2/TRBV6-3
CASTKASGRAYEQYF
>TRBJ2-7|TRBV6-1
CASRNLGGAEYEQYF
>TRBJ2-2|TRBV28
CASSLEGGTRNTGELFF
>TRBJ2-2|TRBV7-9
CASRDTGELFF
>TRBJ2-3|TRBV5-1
CASSFAYQGGDTDTQYF
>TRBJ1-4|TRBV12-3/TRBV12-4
CASSLGSGLANEKLIF
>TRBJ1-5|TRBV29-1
CSVGTDINQPQHF
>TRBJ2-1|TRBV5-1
CASSLGIAAQQADEQFF
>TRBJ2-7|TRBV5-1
CASSLGVSSPLHEQYF
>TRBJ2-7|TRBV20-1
CSARPTGGNYEQYF
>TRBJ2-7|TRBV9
CASSPWDRAYEQYF
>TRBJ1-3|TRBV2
CASRATESSGNTIYF
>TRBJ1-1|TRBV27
CASSRRENTEAFF
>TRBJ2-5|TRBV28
CASSLGRRAETQYF
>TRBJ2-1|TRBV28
CASSLSGGAGGSYNEQFF
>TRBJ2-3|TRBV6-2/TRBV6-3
CASSYGQVADTQYF
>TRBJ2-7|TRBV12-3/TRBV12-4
CASSFGGKYEQYF
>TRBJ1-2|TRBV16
CASSPGRGPEGYTF
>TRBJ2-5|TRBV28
CASSPLQDRGGETQYF
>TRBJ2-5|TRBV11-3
CASSLELGKTQYF
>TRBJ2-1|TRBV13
CASRSGVDSSYNEQFF
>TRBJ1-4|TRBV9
CASSPAGRNNEKLFF
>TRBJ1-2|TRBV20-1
CSARDLVRTSYGYTF
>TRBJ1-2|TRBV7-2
CASSLAAGANYGYTF
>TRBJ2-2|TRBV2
CASSGGVANTGELFF
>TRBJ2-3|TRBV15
CATSRGGTSGSADTQYF
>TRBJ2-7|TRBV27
CASSTSGLAGQPSYEQYF